This T cell receptor beta chain was recovered during a study of cytomegalovirus exposure and HLA in healthy donors. The germline V and J ends were trimmed by 3 bases and 4 bases, with 12 bases remaining between them. The CDR3 covers 14 residues. Germline CDR1 is MGHDK and CDR2 is SYGVNS. To note about this clone: What it recognizes is unknown.

The PCR had 60 Vbeta and 13 Jbeta primers. Produced via immunoSEQ multiplex PCR; TCRdb's table is partial and in-frame only. The table shows about 150,000 clones, with approximately 75% occurring only once. Study-wide points: A later analysis linked a missense variant in DCLRE1C to the trimming of TCR beta V and J genes.

The specimen was PBMCs. The receptor comes from a male donor in good health and CMV-seronegative. The chain recombines TRBV25-1 with TRBJ2-5, with a possible D match to TRBD2 (5 bases). This CDR3 reads CASSERARRETQYF. In DNA form, the CDR3 reads TGTGCCAGCAGTGAGAGGGCTCGGCGAGAGACCCAGTACTTC.